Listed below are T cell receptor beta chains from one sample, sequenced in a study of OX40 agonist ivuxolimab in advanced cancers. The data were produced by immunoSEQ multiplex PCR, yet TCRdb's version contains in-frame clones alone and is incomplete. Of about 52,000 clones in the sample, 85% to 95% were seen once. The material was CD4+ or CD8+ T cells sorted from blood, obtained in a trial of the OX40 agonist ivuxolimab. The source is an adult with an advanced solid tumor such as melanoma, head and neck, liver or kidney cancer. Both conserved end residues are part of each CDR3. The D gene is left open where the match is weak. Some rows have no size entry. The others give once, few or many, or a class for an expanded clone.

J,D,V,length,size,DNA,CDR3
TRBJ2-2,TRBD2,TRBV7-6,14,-,TGTGCCAGCAGCCCAGGACTAGTGGCCGGGGAGCTGTTTTTT,CASSPGLVAGELFF
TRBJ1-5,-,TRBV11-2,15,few,TGTGCCAGCAGCCCCGGGCCAGAGTGGAATCAGCCCCAGCATTTT,CASSPGPEWNQPQHF
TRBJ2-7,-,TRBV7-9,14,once,TGTGCCAGCAGCACCTGGACCGTTTCCTACGAGCAGTACTTC,CASSTWTVSYEQYF
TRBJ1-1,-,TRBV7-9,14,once,TGTGCCAGCAGCATGGGACTCGAGAACACTGAAGCTTTCTTT,CASSMGLENTEAFF
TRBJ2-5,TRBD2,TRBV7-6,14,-,TGTGCCAGCAGCGCCCTAGCGGGATTAGAGACCCAGTACTTC,CASSALAGLETQYF
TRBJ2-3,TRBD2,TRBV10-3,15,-,TGTGCCATCAGTGAGTCGACTAGCGGGAAGGATACGCAGTATTTT,CAISESTSGKDTQYF
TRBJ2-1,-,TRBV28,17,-,TGTGCCAGTACCCCCCAGGGGAGTTTGAGCTCCTACAATGAGCAGTTCTTC,CASTPQGSLSSYNEQFF
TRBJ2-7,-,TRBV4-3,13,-,TGCGCCAGCAGCCTCGGTGCGGCCTACGAGCAGTACTTC,CASSLGAAYEQYF
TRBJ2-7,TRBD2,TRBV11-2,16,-,TGTGCCAGCAGCTCTGGCGGGAGGGGAACACACTACGAGCAGTACTTC,CASSSGGRGTHYEQYF
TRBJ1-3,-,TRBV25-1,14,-,TGTGCCAGCAGTGTGGGAAGCGGGGGAGACACCATATATTTT,CASSVGSGGDTIYF
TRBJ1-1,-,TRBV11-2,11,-,TGTGCTGTTGAGGCGGGCACTGAAGCTTTCTTT,CAVEAGTEAFF
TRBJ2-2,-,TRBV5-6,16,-,TGTGCCAGCAGCTCCCAGGGGGGACCGAACACCGGGGAGCTGTTTTTT,CASSSQGGPNTGELFF
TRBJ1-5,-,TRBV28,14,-,TGTGCCAGCAGTTTATACAGGGGCAATCAGCCCCAGCATTTT,CASSLYRGNQPQHF
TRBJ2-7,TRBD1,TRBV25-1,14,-,TGTGCCAGCAGTGTTCACAGGGGTCCCTACGAGCAGTACTTC,CASSVHRGPYEQYF
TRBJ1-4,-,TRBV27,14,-,TGTGCCAGCAGTTTTTGGGGGACAAGAGAAAAACTGTTTTTT,CASSFWGTREKLFF
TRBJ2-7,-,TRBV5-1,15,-,TGCGCCAGCAGCTTGAACCCCTCCCGGCTCCACGAGCAGTACTTC,CASSLNPSRLHEQYF
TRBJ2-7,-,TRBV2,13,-,TGTGCCAGCAGTCCAACTGAACCCTACGAGCAGTACTTC,CASSPTEPYEQYF
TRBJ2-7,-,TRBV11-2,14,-,TGTGCCAGCAACCCGACAGGAGCCCTCTACGAGCAGTACTTC,CASNPTGALYEQYF
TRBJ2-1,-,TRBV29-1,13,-,TGCAGCGTTGAGGGGGGAAGGGAGTTTGAGCAGTTCTTC,CSVEGGREFEQFF
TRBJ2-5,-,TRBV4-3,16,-,TGCGCCAGCAGCCAAGTTTTAGGTAGGGACCAAGAGACCCAGTACTTC,CASSQVLGRDQETQYF
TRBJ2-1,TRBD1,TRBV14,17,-,TGTGCCAGCTCCCCCAAGATTGGGGACAGCAGCTATGGTGAGCAGTTCTTC,CASSPKIGDSSYGEQFF
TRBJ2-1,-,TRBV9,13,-,TGTGCCAGCAGCCATCGACTGGTCCATGAGCAGTTCTTC,CASSHRLVHEQFF
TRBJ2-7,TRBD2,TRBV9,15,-,TGTGCCAGCAGCGTAGGAAGCGGGAGCTCCTACGAGCAGTACTTC,CASSVGSGSSYEQYF
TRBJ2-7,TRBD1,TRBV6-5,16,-,TGTGCCAGCAGTTCCAACACGGGGACAGGGGGCTACGAGCAGTACTTC,CASSSNTGTGGYEQYF
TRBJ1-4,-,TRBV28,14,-,TGTGCCAGCAGAGCGTCGTGGATTGAGGAAAAACTGTTTTTT,CASRASWIEEKLFF
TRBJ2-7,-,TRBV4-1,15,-,TGCGCCAGCAGCCAAGAATCACAGGTTCGCTACGAGCAGTACTTC,CASSQESQVRYEQYF
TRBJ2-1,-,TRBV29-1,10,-,TGCAGCGTCGGGGGACAGGAGCAGTTCTTC,CSVGGQEQFF
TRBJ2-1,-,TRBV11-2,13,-,TGTGCCAGCAGCTTAGGGGCGTTATTTGATGAGTTCTTC,CASSLGALFDEFF
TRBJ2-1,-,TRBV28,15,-,TGTGCCAGCAGTTTATTCCAGGGTTCATACAATGAGCAGTTCTTC,CASSLFQGSYNEQFF
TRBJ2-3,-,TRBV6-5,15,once,TGTGCCAGCAGTTACGGGGGTCAGGTTCCAGATACGCAGTATTTT,CASSYGGQVPDTQYF
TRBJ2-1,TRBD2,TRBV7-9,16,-,TGTGCCAGCAGTTCACCACACACTAGCGGGAGCGATGAGCAGTTCTTC,CASSSPHTSGSDEQFF
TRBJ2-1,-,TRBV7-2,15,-,TGTGCCAGCAGTGTACTAGCCAACTCCTACAATGAGCAGTTCTTC,CASSVLANSYNEQFF
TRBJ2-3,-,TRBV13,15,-,TGTGCCAGCAGCTCAACGATCAGGGGCGCAGATACGCAGTATTTT,CASSSTIRGADTQYF
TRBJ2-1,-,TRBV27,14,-,TGTGCCAGCAGTTTCGGCAGGGTTCACAATGAGCAGTTCTTC,CASSFGRVHNEQFF
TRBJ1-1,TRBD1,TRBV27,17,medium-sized,TGTGCCAGCAGTGATAGACAGGGGGCTTCTGTGTGGGCTGAAGCTTTCTTT,CASSDRQGASVWAEAFF
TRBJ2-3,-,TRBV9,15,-,TGTGCCAGCAGCGTAGCTAGAACTAGCACAGATACGCAGTATTTT,CASSVARTSTDTQYF
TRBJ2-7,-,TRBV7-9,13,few,TGTGCCAGCAGCTTACCTGGGTCCTACGAGCAGTACTTC,CASSLPGSYEQYF
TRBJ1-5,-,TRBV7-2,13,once,TGTGCCAGCAGTCAGGACGCCTATCAGCCCCAGCATTTT,CASSQDAYQPQHF
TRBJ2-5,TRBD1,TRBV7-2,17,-,TGTGCCAGCAGCTTATGGGGGCCGCAGGGGGCGGAAGAGACCCAGTACTTC,CASSLWGPQGAEETQYF
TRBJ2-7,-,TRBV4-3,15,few,TGCGCCAGCAGCCTAAGCGGGCAGGGGAGGACCGAGCAGTACTTC,CASSLSGQGRTEQYF
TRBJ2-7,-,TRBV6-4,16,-,TGTGCCAGCAGTGACTCGAGACGGGAGCCCTCCTACGAGCAGTACTTC,CASSDSRREPSYEQYF
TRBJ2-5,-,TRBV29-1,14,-,TGCAGCGTCCTTCTCCAGGACTTCCAAGAGACCCAGTACTTC,CSVLLQDFQETQYF
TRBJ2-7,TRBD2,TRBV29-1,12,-,TGCAGCGTTTTATCGGGAGGGTACGAGCAGTACTTC,CSVLSGGYEQYF
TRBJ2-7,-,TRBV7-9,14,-,TGTGCCAGCAGCTTAGAACAGGGCGGTGGGGAGCAGTACTTC,CASSLEQGGGEQYF
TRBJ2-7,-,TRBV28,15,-,TGTGCCAGCAGTTTTCGGGCAGGTGAAACCTACGAGCAGTACTTC,CASSFRAGETYEQYF
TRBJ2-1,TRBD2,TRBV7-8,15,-,TGTGCCAGCAGCTTAGAAGCGGGAGGCCCAATCGAGCAGTTCTTC,CASSLEAGGPIEQFF
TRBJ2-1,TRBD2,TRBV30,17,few,TGTGCCTGGAGTGAGGGACTAGCGGGAGGCCCTAACAATGAGCAGTTCTTC,CAWSEGLAGGPNNEQFF
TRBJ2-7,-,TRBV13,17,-,TGTGCCAGCAGCTCCCGGACCCGACTCCAACCCGGATACGAGCAGTACTTC,CASSSRTRLQPGYEQYF
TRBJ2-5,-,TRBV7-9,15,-,TGTGCCAGCAGCTTAACCTGGGAAGCGCAAGAGACCCAGTACTTC,CASSLTWEAQETQYF
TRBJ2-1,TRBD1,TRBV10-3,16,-,TGTGCCATCAGTGTTAACAGGGGGCTCGATGTCAATGAGCAGTTCTTC,CAISVNRGLDVNEQFF
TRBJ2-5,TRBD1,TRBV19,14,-,TGTGCCAGTAGTGCCTATCCAGGGGGAGAGACCCAGTACTTC,CASSAYPGGETQYF
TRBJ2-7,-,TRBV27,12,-,TGTGCCAGCGGCTCAGGGGCCTACGAGCAGTACTTC,CASGSGAYEQYF
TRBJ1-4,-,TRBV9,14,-,TGTGCCAGCAGCGTACAATACTCTAATGAAAAACTGTTTTTT,CASSVQYSNEKLFF